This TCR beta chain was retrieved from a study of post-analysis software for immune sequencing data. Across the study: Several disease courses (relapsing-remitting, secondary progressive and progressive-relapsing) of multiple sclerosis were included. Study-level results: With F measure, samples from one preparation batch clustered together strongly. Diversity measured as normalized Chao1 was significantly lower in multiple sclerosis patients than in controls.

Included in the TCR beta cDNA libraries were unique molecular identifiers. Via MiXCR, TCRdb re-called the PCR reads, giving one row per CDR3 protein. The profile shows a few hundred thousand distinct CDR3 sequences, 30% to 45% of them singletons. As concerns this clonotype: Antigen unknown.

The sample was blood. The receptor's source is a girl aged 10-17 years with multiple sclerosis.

The CDR3 DNA follows: TGCAGTGCTAGAGCCCCTGCGGGGTTTGAGCAGTTCTTC. Amino acid sequence: CSARAPAGFEQFF. This sequence joins TRBV20-1 and TRBJ2-1; TRBD2 might be the D (6 bases). CDR3 length equals 13 residues. The V and J ends lost 1 base and 9 bases respectively, with 13 bases between them. Germline lookup yields CDR1 DFQATT and CDR2 SNEGSKA (reference sequence).